Following are 27 T cell receptor beta chains from one sample sequenced in a study of cytomegalovirus exposure and HLA in healthy donors. The PCR employed 60 Vbeta primers together with 13 Jbeta primers. Some clones are missing from TCRdb's copy, which holds only in-frame ones; the method was immunoSEQ multiplex PCR. The sample is made up of tens of thousands of clones, and the top ten hold 3.5% to 4% of it. The sequenced sample was PBMCs. Source of these receptors: a female donor in good health and CMV-seropositive.

CDR3: CASSLEGLAGGNNEQFF. Here the CDR3 DNA reads TGTGCCAGCAGCTTAGAAGGCTTAGCGGGAGGGAACAATGAGCAGTTCTTC. The chain links TRBV7-9 to TRBJ2-1, with TRBD2 matching 11 bases. Germline CDR1 and CDR2: SEHNR and FQNEAQ (reference sequence). The CDR3 has 17 residues. V lost 1 base and J lost 5; bases outside the gene matches: 7.

This chain links TRBV23-1 with TRBJ1-2; unclear D gene. TRBV23-1 falls under the ORF class, with uncertain function. This CDR3 contains 9 residues. The germline V and J ends were trimmed by 11 bases and 8 bases, with 9 bases remaining between them. CDR3: CAASVGYTF. CDR3 bases: TGCGCCGCATCAGTCGGCTACACCTTC.

V usage is TRBV19 and J usage is TRBJ2-1; maybe TRBD2 (5 bases). V lost 1 base, J lost 3 bases, and 10 bases lay in between. CDR1 LNHDA and CDR2 SQIVND come from the germline V gene (reference sequence). The CDR3 is made up of 15 amino acids. The CDR3 loop reads CASSIGRQDYNEQFF. The CDR3 DNA sequence: TGTGCCAGTAGTATAGGGAGGCAGGACTACAATGAGCAGTTCTTC.

The chain joins TRBV5-1 to TRBJ1-2, with D unresolved. The germline V gene has CDR1 SGHRS and CDR2 YFSETQ. Trimming left V 2 bases short and J 2 bases short, with 7 bases between. This CDR3 contains 13 residues. The CDR3 is CASSFDTNYGYTF. CDR3 nucleotides: TGCGCCAGCAGCTTCGACACAAACTATGGCTACACCTTC.

The chain combines TRBV6-6 with TRBJ2-7; D gene uncertain. Per germline, CDR1 MNHNY and CDR2 SVGAGI (reference sequence). This CDR3 contains 12 residues. The V end was cut by 5 bases, the J end by 6 bases, with 11 bases between. CDR3 DNA: TGTGCCAGCAGTAAAGACATTTTCGAGCAGTACTTC. Protein product: CASSKDIFEQYF.

CDR3 bases: TGTGCCAGCAGGCCGGGACAGGGGAGCGAGCAGTACTTC. This sequence encodes CASRPGQGSEQYF. The chain links TRBV28 to TRBJ2-7, with 10 bases that match TRBD1. The V gene end was trimmed by 6 bases and the J gene end by 6 bases; junction bases not matched to a gene: 5. CDR3 size: 13 residues. Germline CDR1 MDHEN, CDR2 SYDVKM.

The rearrangement joins TRBV4-3 to TRBJ2-3, with 11 bases identical to TRBD2. The germline CDR1 and CDR2 sequences are LGHNA and YSLEER. The CDR3 extends over 17 amino acids. With V trimmed by 3 bases and J by 0 bases, 5 bases remained unmatched. Here the CDR3 DNA reads TGCGCCAGCAGCCATTCTAGCGGGGGGTCTAGCACAGATACGCAGTATTTT. Translating it yields CASSHSSGGSSTDTQYF.

This chain connects TRBV5-4 to TRBJ1-1; weak D call: TRBD1 (6 bases). This CDR3 is built from 18 residues. V shed 3 bases and J shed 0 bases, with 21 bases lying between them. Per the germline V gene, CDR1 is SGHNT and CDR2 is YYREEE (reference sequence). The CDR3 DNA reads TGTGCCAGCAGCTGGTACCCAACGTTTGGGGGCCTGAACACTGAAGCTTTCTTT. It specifies CASSWYPTFGGLNTEAFF.

The V gene is TRBV4-1, the J gene TRBJ2-2, with D uncertain. V lost 0 bases, J lost 4 bases, and 6 bases lay in between. Per germline, CDR1 MGHRA and CDR2 YSYEKL. This CDR3 has 14 residues. The CDR3 region has the DNA TGCGCCAGCAGCCAAGAACAGTCCACCGGGGAGCTGTTTTTT. The encoded protein is CASSQEQSTGELFF.

This CDR3 reads CASSPSRRPEQYF. CDR3 bases: TGTGCCAGCAGCCCCTCAAGGCGGCCCGAGCAGTACTTC. J is TRBJ2-7 and V is TRBV9; D gene unclear. In germline, CDR1 is SGDLS, CDR2 YYNGEE. The CDR3 consists of 13 residues. V dropped 4 bases and J dropped 6 bases, with 14 bases sitting between them. Variable domain in full (rest from reference TRBV9 and TRBJ2-7): DSGVTQTPKHLITATGQRVTLRCSPRSGDLSVYWYQQSLDQGLQFLIQYYNGEERAKGNILERFSAQQFPDLHSELNLSSLELGDSALYFCASSPSRRPEQYFGPGTRLTVT.

On this clone itself: The junction and the germline gene differ at one end; a read error may be behind it. J is TRBJ1-1 and V is TRBV14; D not certain. In germline, CDR1 is SGHDN, CDR2 FVKESK. This CDR3 is 17 amino acids long. The CDR3 DNA follows: TGTGCCAGCAGCCAAGGATTGGTGGTAATGCCCAGTGCTGAAGATTTCTTT. Protein sequence: CASSQGLVVMPSAEDFF.

V is TRBV6-1 and J is TRBJ1-1; D uncertain. Trimming cost V 4 bases and J 0 bases, with 9 bases left between them. The CDR3 length is 14 residues. Germline V lookup: CDR1 MNHNS, CDR2 SASEGT. CDR3 DNA sequence: TGTGCCAGCAGTGTGCGGGAGGTGAACACTGAAGCTTTCTTT. It yields the protein CASSVREVNTEAFF.

The chain carries TRBV1 and TRBJ1-5. TRBV1 is noted as a pseudogene. The CDR3 extends over 21 amino acids. The DNA for the CDR3 is TGCACCAGCAGCCGATCTGTACAAACGAGGGAGGGCCCCTATAGCAATCAGCCCCAGCATTTT. Its protein is CTSSRSVQTREGPYSNQPQHF.

The chain links TRBV7-2 to TRBJ2-5; the D gene is possibly TRBD1 (5 bases). V lost 5 bases and J lost 5, with 15 bases in between. The CDR3 contains 14 residues. Germline V gives CDR1 SGHTA, CDR2 FQGNSA. DNA for the CDR3: TGTGCCAGCAGCCGGACAAGGGTCGGGGAGACCCAGTACTTC. Amino acid sequence: CASSRTRVGETQYF.

This chain joins TRBV5-6 and TRBJ2-7; 8 bases are shared with TRBD1. The CDR3 consists of 13 residues. CDR1 and CDR2 from the germline V gene are SGHDT and YYEEEE. Trimming cost V 7 bases and J 2 bases; bases outside gene matches: 5. The CDR3 nucleotides read TGTGCCAGCGGGACAGGTGTCACCTACGAGCAGTACTTC. Translated, it gives CASGTGVTYEQYF.

The chain has TRBV5-5 and TRBJ2-7; 8 nucleotides agree with TRBD1. Germline V gene data show CDR1 as SGHKS and CDR2 as YYEKEE (reference sequence). Trimming took 4 bases from V and 5 from J; bases not matched to a gene: 8. The CDR3 is 14 amino acids. CDR3 in DNA: TGTGCCAGCAGCCCGCTTCAGGGGGCTGACGAGCAGTACTTC. Residues: CASSPLQGADEQYF.

Note on this clone: The sample contains more than one DNA sequence encoding this CDR3. V is TRBV10-3 and J is TRBJ1-2; D is ambiguous. CDR3 length equals 14 residues. Germline V gene sequence: CDR1 ENHRY, CDR2 SYGVKD. The V gene lost 6 bases and the J gene lost 6 bases, with 17 bases spanning the gap. The CDR3 sequence: CAISPGTVQNGYTF. The DNA for the CDR3 is TGTGCCATCAGCCCAGGCACGGTGCAAAATGGCTACACCTTC.

The chain carries TRBV6-6 and TRBJ1-1; the D gene is possibly TRBD1 (6 bases). CDR3 length: 13 residues. Germline CDR1 and CDR2: MNHNY and SVGAGI (reference sequence). V lost 5 bases to trimming and J lost 7 bases, with 14 bases between them. The chain's CDR3 is CASSKTGINEAFF. In DNA, the CDR3 is TGTGCCAGCAGTAAGACAGGTATTAATGAAGCTTTCTTT.

This rearrangement joins TRBV5-6 to TRBJ2-7, with 11 bases aligning to TRBD2. V shed 0 bases, J shed 6 bases, and the junction held 2 bases outside the gene matches. Germline V gene sequence: CDR1 SGHDT, CDR2 YYEEEE. CDR3 size: 14 residues. Here the CDR3 DNA reads TGTGCCAGCAGCTTGGTAGCGGGAGGGCGCGAGCAGTACTTC. Its translation is CASSLVAGGREQYF.

This chain connects TRBV6-8 to TRBJ1-6, with D maybe TRBD1 (5 bases). Trimming cost V 0 bases and J 6 bases, with 12 bases left between them. This CDR3 is built from 16 residues. The germline V gene encodes CDR1 MNHGY and CDR2 SAAAGT. This CDR3 is CASSYSGRGINSPLHF. The CDR3 bases are TGTGCCAGCAGTTACTCGGGGCGTGGGATTAATTCACCCCTCCACTTT.

In DNA form, the CDR3 reads TGTGCCAGCTCACCAACAGGGTCTGGGGCCAACGTCCTGACTTTC. Translation gives CASSPTGSGANVLTF. The chain carries TRBV18 and TRBJ2-6; weak D call: TRBD1 (6 bases). Germline V gene sequence: CDR1 KGHSH, CDR2 LQKENI. The CDR3 totals 15 residues. The ends were cut back, 2 bases at V and 1 base at J, with 6 bases in the middle.

The chain couples TRBV6-5 to TRBJ1-2, with D possibly matching TRBD1 (5 bases). Trimming left V 10 bases short and J 5 bases short, with 23 bases between. In germline, CDR1 is MNHEY, CDR2 SVGAGI. The CDR3 spans 15 residues. This chain's CDR3 is CATTNQERGGYGYTF. The DNA of the CDR3 is TGTGCCACAACAAACCAAGAAAGGGGAGGTTATGGCTACACCTTC.

V is TRBV18 and J is TRBJ1-1, with TRBD1 identical over 10 bases. Germline CDR1 KGHSH, CDR2 LQKENI. The CDR3 spans 17 residues. V lost 2 bases and J lost 10; bases outside the gene matches: 16. CDR3 DNA: TGTGCCAGCTCACCAACTGTGACAGGGGGCCCCATTACCGGAGCTTTCTTT. Amino acid sequence: CASSPTVTGGPITGAFF.

To note about this clone: The junction and the germline gene differ at one end; a read error may be behind it. The chain couples TRBV18 to TRBJ1-1; D not resolved. CDR1 and CDR2 from the germline V gene are KGHSH and LQKENI. The CDR3 has 13 residues. The CDR3 sequence: CASSPTQNTEDFF. The CDR3 DNA reads TGTGCCAGCTCGCCTACACAGAACACTGAAGATTTCTTT.

The chain links TRBV6-6 to TRBJ1-4, with a possible D match to TRBD1 (6 bases). V lost 5 bases, J lost 5 bases, and 18 bases lay in between. The CDR3 has 16 amino acids. Per the germline V gene, CDR1 is MNHNY and CDR2 is SVGAGI (reference sequence). For the CDR3, the DNA is TGTGCCAGCAGTCCCAAACAGGGCTCCCTGAATGAAAAACTGTTTTTT. Amino acids: CASSPKQGSLNEKLFF.

This sequence joins TRBV18 and TRBJ2-7; perhaps TRBD1 as D (8 bases). Germline CDR1 KGHSH, CDR2 LQKENI. CDR3 length: 13 residues. The germline V and J ends were trimmed by 4 bases and 5 bases, with 12 bases remaining between them. The CDR3: CASSQTGGDEQYF. The CDR3 nucleotides read TGTGCCAGCTCACAAACAGGGGGGGACGAGCAGTACTTC. The full variable domain, in which reference TRBV18 and TRBJ2-7 provide the parts outside the CDR3, is NAGVMQNPRHLVRRRGQEARLRCSPMKGHSHVYWYRQLPEEGLKFMVYLQKENIIDESGMPKERFSAEFPKEGPSILRIQQVVRGDSAAYFCASSQTGGDEQYFGPGTRLTVT.

CDR3 sequence (DNA): TGTGCCAGCAGTTACTCGAGGTCAAACAGGGGAGAAGCTTTCTTT. It codes for CASSYSRSNRGEAFF. The chain couples TRBV6-5 to TRBJ1-1; 7 nucleotides agree with TRBD1. V shed 0 bases and J 8 bases; nucleotides not matched to a gene: 9. The CDR3 is made up of 15 amino acids. Germline V gives CDR1 MNHEY, CDR2 SVGAGI.